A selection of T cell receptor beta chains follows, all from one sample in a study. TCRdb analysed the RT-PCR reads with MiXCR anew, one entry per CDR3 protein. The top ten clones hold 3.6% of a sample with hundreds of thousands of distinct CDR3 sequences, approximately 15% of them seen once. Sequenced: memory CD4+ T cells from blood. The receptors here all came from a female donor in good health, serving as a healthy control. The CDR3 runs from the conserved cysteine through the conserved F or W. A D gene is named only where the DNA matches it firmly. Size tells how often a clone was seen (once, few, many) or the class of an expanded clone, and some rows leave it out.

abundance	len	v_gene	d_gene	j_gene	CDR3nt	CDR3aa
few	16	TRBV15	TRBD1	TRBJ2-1	TGTGCCACCAGCAGAGAACGGGACAGGGTCGACAATGAGCAGTTCTTC	CATSRERDRVDNEQFF
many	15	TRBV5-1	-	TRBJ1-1	TGCGCCAGCAGCCCGGGGGCAGCCATGAACACTGAAGCTTTCTTT	CASSPGAAMNTEAFF
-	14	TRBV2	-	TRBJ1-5	TGTGCCAGCGCTACAGAGGGGGGCAATCAGCCCCAGCATTTT	CASATEGGNQPQHF
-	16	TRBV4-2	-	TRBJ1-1	TGTGCCAGCAGCCCTAATTCGGGGGGGCTGAACACTGAAGCTTTCTTT	CASSPNSGGLNTEAFF
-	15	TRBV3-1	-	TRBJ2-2	TGTGCCAGCAGCCCCGGGGGCCTGGAGGCCGGGGAGCTGTTTTTT	CASSPGGLEAGELFF
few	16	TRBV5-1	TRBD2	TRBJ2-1	TGCGCCAGCACCACAACAGCGGGAACGTCCTACAATGAGCAGTTCTTC	CASTTTAGTSYNEQFF
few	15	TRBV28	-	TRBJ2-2	TGTGCCAGCAGTGCCCCCTTTGGGGTTACCGGGGAGCTGTTTTTT	CASSAPFGVTGELFF
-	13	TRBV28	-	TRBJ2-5	TGTGCCAGCCAACCCGGACCCTGGGAGACCCAGTACTTC	CASQPGPWETQYF
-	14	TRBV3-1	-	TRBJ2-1	TGTGCCAGCAGCGCCCAGTTCGGCGGCGATGAGCAGTTCTTC	CASSAQFGGDEQFF
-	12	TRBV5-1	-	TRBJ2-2	TGCGCCAGCAGGCTGTCCGCCGGGGAGCTGTTTTTT	CASRLSAGELFF
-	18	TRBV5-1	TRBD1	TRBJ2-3	TGCGCCAGCAGCGAGGGCGACAACAGGGGATTTAGGGCAGATACGCAGTATTTT	CASSEGDNRGFRADTQYF
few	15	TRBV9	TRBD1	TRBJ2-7	TGTGCCAGCAGCGCAAGGGACAGCAGCTCCTACGAGCAGTACTTC	CASSARDSSSYEQYF
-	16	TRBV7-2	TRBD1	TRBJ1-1	TGTGCCAGCAGCTTAGTCGGGACAGGGATTAACACTGAAGCTTTCTTT	CASSLVGTGINTEAFF
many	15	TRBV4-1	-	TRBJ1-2	TGCGCCAGCAGCCAAGTCCTTCAGGATGGCTATGGCTACACCTTC	CASSQVLQDGYGYTF
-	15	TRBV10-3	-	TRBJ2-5	TGTGCCATCAGTGAGTCGTGGGGGATCGGTCAGCCCCAGTACTTC	CAISESWGIGQPQYF
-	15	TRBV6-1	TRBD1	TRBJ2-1	TGTGCCAGCAGTCGCAGGGGGCAGAAAAACAATGAGCAGTTCTTC	CASSRRGQKNNEQFF
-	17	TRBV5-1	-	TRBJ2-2	TGCGCCAGCAGCTTGCCCAGGGGGGACTCGAACACCGGGGAGCTGTTTTTT	CASSLPRGDSNTGELFF
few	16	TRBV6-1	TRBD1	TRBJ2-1	TGTGCCACCAAAGGAGGACAGGCCCTATCCTACAATGAGCAGTTCTTC	CATKGGQALSYNEQFF
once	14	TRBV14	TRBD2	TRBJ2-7	TGTGCCAGCAGCCCGACTAGCGGGAGGTTCGAGCAGTACTTC	CASSPTSGRFEQYF
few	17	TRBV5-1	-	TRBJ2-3	TGCGCCAGCAGCCTCCGGGCCACCCGAACTAGCACAGATACGCAGTATTTT	CASSLRATRTSTDTQYF
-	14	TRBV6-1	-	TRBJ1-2	TGTGCCAGCAGTGACCCGGGGTTGGACTATGGCTACACCTTC	CASSDPGLDYGYTF
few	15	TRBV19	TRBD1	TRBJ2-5	TGTGCCAGTACCAGAGGACAGGCCAAACAAGAGACCCAGTACTTC	CASTRGQAKQETQYF
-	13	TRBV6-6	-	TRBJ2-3	TGTGCCAGCACTGCGGGCTTCACAGATACGCAGTATTTT	CASTAGFTDTQYF
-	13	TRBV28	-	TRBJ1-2	TGTGCCAGCAGTTTCTCGGGGCTCAATGGCTACACCTTC	CASSFSGLNGYTF
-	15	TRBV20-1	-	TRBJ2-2	TGCAGTGCTAGGGGGCCTAGCGTCGACACCGGGGAGCTGTTTTTT	CSARGPSVDTGELFF
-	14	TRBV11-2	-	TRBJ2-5	TGTGCCAGCAGCTTAGGGTTTTCGGAGGAGACCCAGTACTTC	CASSLGFSEETQYF